The 25 T cell receptor beta chains in this list originate from one sample, sequenced in a study of shared clonotypes between healthy human individuals. TCRdb's copy holds only in-frame clones and misses some; the assay was immunoSEQ multiplex PCR. The table records roughly 76,000 clones, about 64% of them present only once. Sequencing input: memory CD8+ T cells sorted from blood. The sample's subset: CD45RO+ cells pooled with CCR7-negative TemRA cells. These receptors all stem from a man aged 30 to 39 in good health.

The chain has TRBV7-2 and TRBJ2-7; D possibly corresponds to TRBD2 (6 bases). The CDR3 length is 15 residues. Germline CDR1 SGHTA, CDR2 FQGNSA. V dropped 4 bases and J dropped 3 bases, with 16 bases sitting between them. CDR3 in DNA: TGTGCCAGCAGCTGGACCGGGACTTCATACTACGAGCAGTACTTC. Its translation: CASSWTGTSYYEQYF. Full variable domain (missing parts from reference TRBV7-2 and TRBJ2-7): GAGVSQSPSNKVTEKGKDVELRCDPISGHTALYWYRQSLGQGLEFLIYFQGNSAPDKSGLPSDRFSAERTGGSVSTLTIQRTQQEDSAVYLCASSWTGTSYYEQYFGPGTRLTVT.

J is TRBJ2-7 and V is TRBV5-5; 10 nucleotides align to TRBD2. V dropped 3 bases and J dropped 3; count of bases not matched to a gene: 3. Germline assignment: CDR1 SGHKS and CDR2 YYEKEE (reference sequence). There are 14 residues in the CDR3. The CDR3 spells CASSYLAGDYEQYF. The CDR3 nucleotides read TGTGCCAGCAGCTACCTAGCGGGAGACTACGAGCAGTACTTC.

This clone was counted a few times. The rearrangement links TRBV5-1 to TRBJ2-4; 8 nucleotides agree with TRBD1. V shed 2 bases, J shed 6 bases, and the junction held 4 bases outside the gene matches. The CDR3 is 14 residues long. Germline assignment: CDR1 SGHRS and CDR2 YFSETQ. Here the CDR3 reads CASSLTTGVNIQYF. CDR3 DNA sequence: TGCGCCAGCAGCTTAACGACAGGGGTAAACATTCAGTACTTC.

The chain uses TRBV9 and TRBJ2-1; the match to TRBD2 covers 8 bases. The CDR3 runs to 15 residues. V lost 2 bases and J lost 8; bases outside the gene matches: 9. CDR1 and CDR2 from the germline V gene are SGDLS and YYNGEE. This chain's CDR3 is CASSVYAGGWYEQFF. The CDR3 region has the DNA TGTGCCAGCAGCGTGTATGCGGGAGGCTGGTATGAGCAGTTCTTC.

The V gene is TRBV6-1, the J gene TRBJ2-7; TRBD2 aligns across 10 bases. The CDR3 covers 14 residues. Germline V gene lookup returns CDR1 MNHNS and CDR2 SASEGT. After removal of 7 bases from V and 3 bases from J, the junction contained 6 bases not matched to a gene. CDR3 in amino acids: CASNRLAGGYEQYF. For the CDR3, the DNA is TGTGCCAGCAACCGACTAGCGGGTGGCTACGAGCAGTACTTC.

This clone was picked up a small number of times. V usage is TRBV13 and J usage is TRBJ1-2, with TRBD1 matching 8 bases. From germline, CDR1 is PRHDT and CDR2 FYEKMQ (reference sequence). CDR3 length: 15 residues. The V gene end was trimmed by 0 bases and the J gene end by 3 bases; junction bases not matched to a gene: 3. The chain's CDR3 is CASSLGGQVYYGYTF. The CDR3 DNA sequence: TGTGCCAGCAGCTTAGGGGGACAGGTGTACTATGGCTACACCTTC.

The CDR3 coding sequence is TGCAGCGTTGAAGCCGAACAGGGGGAAAACTACAATGAGCAGTTCTTC. Translating gives CSVEAEQGENYNEQFF. The V and J genes are TRBV29-1 and TRBJ2-1, with 8 bases aligning to TRBD1. The germline CDR1 and CDR2 sequences are SQVTM and ANQGSEA. The CDR3 has 16 amino acids. Germline trimming cut 1 base from V and 3 bases from J; bases unmatched to any gene: 8.

The chain joins TRBV10-2 to TRBJ2-1, with 9 bases lining up with TRBD2. This CDR3 region has 13 residues. With 7 bases clipped from V and 9 bases from J, the junction kept 7 bases outside the gene matches. CDR1 and CDR2 from the germline V gene are WSHSY and SAAADI. The chain's CDR3 is CASTLAGRSEQFF. The CDR3 DNA reads TGCGCCAGCACTCTAGCGGGAAGAAGTGAGCAGTTCTTC.

The chain is built from TRBV19 and TRBJ2-7; 14 nucleotides align to TRBD2. V lost 6 bases and J lost 2; bases outside the gene matches: 15. Germline assignment: CDR1 LNHDA and CDR2 SQIVND (reference sequence). The CDR3 totals 19 residues. This CDR3 reads CASSPTGLAGESWPYEQYF. For the CDR3, the DNA is TGTGCCAGTAGCCCGACGGGACTAGCGGGAGAGAGCTGGCCCTACGAGCAGTACTTC.

The rearrangement links TRBV29-1 to TRBJ2-2, with 7 bases identical to TRBD1. This CDR3 comprises 16 residues. V was clipped by 0 bases and J by 1 base; unmatched bases: 5. Germline V gives CDR1 SQVTM, CDR2 ANQGSEA. The CDR3 is CSVEDPWTGNTGELFF. For the CDR3, the DNA is TGCAGCGTTGAAGATCCCTGGACAGGGAACACCGGGGAGCTGTTTTTT.

The chain carries TRBV11-2 and TRBJ2-3; D is ambiguous. The CDR3 totals 13 residues. The V end lost 1 base, the J end lost 1 base, and 3 bases lay between the germline ends. Germline V gene sequence: CDR1 SGHAT, CDR2 FQNNGV. As DNA, the CDR3 is TGTGCCAGCAGCTTAGCGGGCACAGATACGCAGTATTTT. Residues: CASSLAGTDTQYF.

This clone came up a few times. The chain has TRBV5-4 and TRBJ2-1, with 7 bases lining up with TRBD2. The germline gives CDR1 SGHNT, CDR2 YYREEE (reference sequence). This CDR3 contains 15 residues. The V segment lost 5 bases and the J segment 7 bases; nucleotides outside the gene matches: 12. CDR3 amino acids: CASSPPDAGANEQFF. CDR3 DNA: TGTGCCAGCAGTCCACCGGACGCGGGAGCTAATGAGCAGTTCTTC.

This clone was found a few times. The same CDR3 arises from other DNA sequences in this sample as well. This chain connects TRBV6-1 to TRBJ1-2; no clear D gene. Trimming shortened V by 6 bases and J by 0 bases, and 8 bases separated the two germline ends. The germline gives CDR1 MNHNS, CDR2 SASEGT. There are 13 residues in the CDR3. The CDR3 coding sequence is TGTGCCAGCAGCGAACGTCCTAACTATGGCTACACCTTC. The encoded protein is CASSERPNYGYTF.

The chain combines TRBV6-1 with TRBJ2-1, with D possibly being TRBD2 (5 bases). The CDR3 has 16 amino acids. The germline V gene encodes CDR1 MNHNS and CDR2 SASEGT. Deletions cut 2 bases from V and 5 bases from J, with 16 bases between. The CDR3 is CASSERSSRRNNEQFF. In nucleotides, the CDR3 is TGTGCCAGCAGTGAAAGGTCTAGCCGGAGAAACAATGAGCAGTTCTTC.

The rearrangement uses TRBV27 and TRBJ2-5; the D is unclear. V gave up 0 bases and J gave up 5 bases, with 7 bases separating them. Germline-derived CDR1 and CDR2 are MNHEY and SMNVEV (reference sequence). The CDR3 runs to 13 residues. The CDR3 nucleotides are TGTGCCAGCAGTTTATCGATGTTGGAGACCCAGTACTTC. It specifies CASSLSMLETQYF.

The chain employs TRBV29-1 and TRBJ2-1; either TRBD1 or TRBD2 may supply D (5 bases each). The germline CDR1 and CDR2 sequences are SQVTM and ANQGSEA. The germline V and J ends were trimmed by 1 base and 4 bases, with 14 bases remaining between them. The CDR3 has 15 amino acids. CDR3 nucleotides: TGCAGCGTTGAAGGCTCGGGGCTCGCGTACAATGAGCAGTTCTTC. Translating gives CSVEGSGLAYNEQFF.

V gene TRBV13 combines with J gene TRBJ2-1, with D perhaps matching TRBD2 (5 bases). V dropped 0 bases and J dropped 12 bases, with 12 bases sitting between them. Germline assignment: CDR1 PRHDT and CDR2 FYEKMQ (reference sequence). This CDR3 has 13 amino acids. The CDR3 region is CASSLGEAGVQFF. Written as DNA, the CDR3 is TGTGCCAGCAGCTTAGGAGAGGCGGGTGTGCAGTTCTTC.

V usage is TRBV7-8 and J usage is TRBJ2-2; D is uncertain. The germline CDR1 and CDR2 sequences are SGHVS and FQNEAQ. The V gene lost 1 base and the J gene lost 5 bases, with 2 bases spanning the gap. The CDR3 has 12 amino acids. The CDR3 spells CASSLVTGELFF. The CDR3, as DNA: TGTGCCAGCAGCTTAGTTACCGGGGAGCTGTTTTTT.

V gene TRBV6-5 combines with J gene TRBJ1-2; 7 bases align to TRBD1. The CDR3 runs 13 residues. With V trimmed by 5 bases and J by 2 bases, 2 bases remained unmatched. Germline V gene sequence: CDR1 MNHEY, CDR2 SVGAGI. CDR3 region: CASSPTGNYGYTF. The CDR3 DNA is TGTGCCAGCAGTCCGACAGGGAACTATGGCTACACCTTC.

This chain links TRBV5-1 with TRBJ2-5; no firm D call. The CDR3 runs 13 residues. Germline V gives CDR1 SGHRS, CDR2 YFSETQ. V shed 5 bases and J shed 1 base, with 9 bases lying between them. CDR3 residues: CASRATFQETQYF. CDR3 DNA: TGCGCCAGCAGAGCCACCTTCCAAGAGACCCAGTACTTC.

This rearrangement joins TRBV7-2 to TRBJ2-7; 9 bases are shared with TRBD2. This CDR3 comprises 12 residues. Germline CDR1 SGHTA, CDR2 FQGNSA. V lost 2 bases, J lost 13 bases, and 6 bases stayed unmatched. The CDR3 here is CASSLIAGVRYF. Written as DNA, the CDR3 is TGTGCCAGCAGCTTAATAGCGGGAGTCCGTTACTTC.

This clone appeared many times. The V gene is TRBV10-2, the J gene TRBJ2-5; TRBD2 matches at 12 bases. V trimming: 9 bases; J trimming: 4 bases; junction bases outside the gene matches: 3. There are 13 residues in the CDR3. Germline loops: CDR1 WSHSY, CDR2 SAAADI. The CDR3 is CASEGLAGETQYF. The CDR3 DNA reads TGCGCCAGTGAGGGACTAGCGGGAGAGACCCAGTACTTC.

The genes are TRBV6-6 and TRBJ2-3; 10 positions agree with TRBD2. The CDR3 has 14 amino acids. Germline CDR1 and CDR2: MNHNY and SVGAGI (reference sequence). The V gene end was trimmed by 2 bases and the J gene end by 4 bases; junction bases not matched to a gene: 0. The CDR3 reads CASSYGTSADTQYF. The CDR3 DNA follows: TGTGCCAGCAGTTACGGGACTAGCGCAGATACGCAGTATTTT.

This clone was recorded once. The chain links TRBV6-1 to TRBJ2-7; 9 bases are shared with TRBD2. The V gene end was trimmed by 6 bases and the J gene end by 1 base; junction bases not matched to a gene: 7. Germline-derived CDR1 and CDR2 are MNHNS and SASEGT. The CDR3 has 15 amino acids. Here the CDR3 DNA reads TGTGCCAGCAGCAATAGACTAGCGGAATCCTACGAGCAGTACTTC. Its protein is CASSNRLAESYEQYF.

In regard to this clone: A read error may produce the germline difference seen at one junction end. The J gene is TRBJ1-3, the V gene TRBV7-7; TRBD1 matches 7 bases. The CDR3 has 15 amino acids. CDR1 is SSHAT, CDR2 FNYEAQ, per germline (reference sequence). DNA of the CDR3: TGTGCTAGCAGCTTCCGACAGGGCAACGGAAACACCATATATTTT. It encodes CASSFRQGNGNTIYF.